Following are 9 T cell receptor beta chains from one sample sequenced in a study of cytomegalovirus exposure and HLA in healthy donors. With 60 Vbeta and 13 Jbeta primers, the PCR was carried out. Repertoires were generated with immunoSEQ multiplex PCR, while TCRdb's copy carries only in-frame clones and drops some. This sample has approximately 120,000 clones; roughly 80% occur once, and the top ten carry 3.5% to 4%. The sequenced material came from PBMCs. The receptors come from a man younger than 30 in good health and CMV-seropositive.

The V gene is TRBV10-3, the J gene TRBJ2-5, with 7 bases that match TRBD1. The V gene's germline CDR1 is ENHRY and CDR2 SYGVKD. This CDR3 is 12 amino acids long. The V segment lost 10 bases and the J segment 2 bases; nucleotides outside the gene matches: 4. The CDR3, as DNA: TGTGCCACTAGACAGGGACAAGAGACCCAGTACTTC. The encoded protein is CATRQGQETQYF.

The rearrangement uses TRBV5-1 and TRBJ1-1; a possible D gene is TRBD1 (5 bases). Trimming cost V 0 bases and J 6 bases, with 12 bases left between them. CDR1 is SGHRS, CDR2 YFSETQ, per germline. The CDR3 length is 14 residues. Written as DNA, the CDR3 is TGCGCCAGCAGCTTGGTGCAGGGTAGCCCTGAAGCTTTCTTT. Amino acid sequence: CASSLVQGSPEAFF.

V is TRBV6-5 and J is TRBJ2-7; a weak D match, TRBD2 (6 bases). The CDR3 extends over 13 amino acids. Per the germline V gene, CDR1 is MNHEY and CDR2 is SVGAGI. The ends were cut back, 6 bases at V and 2 bases at J, with 11 bases in the middle. The CDR3 region has the DNA TGTGCCAGCAGCCGCGGGGAGACCTACGAGCAGTACTTC. This encodes CASSRGETYEQYF.

The rearrangement joins TRBV7-6 to TRBJ2-1, with 13 bases matching TRBD2. This CDR3 spans 20 amino acids. Germline trimming cut 5 bases from V and 0 bases from J; bases unmatched to any gene: 13. CDR1 is SGHVS, CDR2 FNYEAQ, per germline. The CDR3 here is CASSQPRTSGGERSYNEQFF. DNA for the CDR3: TGTGCCAGCAGCCAACCGAGGACTAGCGGGGGAGAACGCTCCTACAATGAGCAGTTCTTC.

The rearrangement uses TRBV9 and TRBJ1-1; 9 bases line up with TRBD1. Germline lookup yields CDR1 SGDLS and CDR2 YYNGEE. The CDR3 is made up of 15 amino acids. With 4 bases clipped from V and 5 bases from J, the junction kept 9 bases outside the gene matches. Here the CDR3 reads CASSSTGGFGTEAFF. The CDR3 DNA reads TGTGCCAGCAGCTCAACAGGGGGCTTCGGGACTGAAGCTTTCTTT. Complete variable domain (other parts from reference TRBV9 and TRBJ1-1): DSGVTQTPKHLITATGQRVTLRCSPRSGDLSVYWYQQSLDQGLQFLIQYYNGEERAKGNILERFSAQQFPDLHSELNLSSLELGDSALYFCASSSTGGFGTEAFFGQGTRLTVV.

There are a few counts of this clone. The genes are TRBV5-1 and TRBJ2-3, with unresolved D. CDR1 is SGHRS, CDR2 YFSETQ, per germline. Trimming left V 4 bases short and J 2 bases short, with 8 bases between. This CDR3 contains 13 residues. CDR3 DNA: TGCGCCAGCAGCCCCGAGAACACAGATACGCAGTATTTT. Translation gives CASSPENTDTQYF.

This clone is a singleton in its sample. The genes are TRBV19 and TRBJ2-6; D gene uncertain. The CDR3 is 17 residues long. V dropped 1 base and J dropped 0 bases, with 10 bases sitting between them. Germline lookup yields CDR1 LNHDA and CDR2 SQIVND (reference sequence). CDR3 protein: CASSIGQTYSGANVLTF. The CDR3 DNA reads TGTGCCAGTAGTATAGGGCAGACTTACTCTGGGGCCAACGTCCTGACTTTC.

The V and J genes are TRBV4-1 and TRBJ1-4; D unclear. V lost 3 bases to trimming and J lost 0 bases, with 8 bases between them. Germline lookup yields CDR1 MGHRA and CDR2 YSYEKL. This CDR3 has 15 amino acids. The CDR3 DNA sequence: TGCGCCAGCAGCCATTTCTCCTCAACTAATGAAAAACTGTTTTTT. The encoded protein is CASSHFSSTNEKLFF.

The J gene is TRBJ1-2, the V gene TRBV7-9; D is perhaps TRBD1 (6 bases). Per germline, CDR1 SEHNR and CDR2 FQNEAQ (reference sequence). Between the trimmed V and J ends, which lost 5 bases and 4 bases, there was a span of 17 bases. CDR3 length: 15 amino acids. The CDR3 DNA follows: TGTGCCAGCAGCCGAGACACAGGGAAGGCCTATGGCTACACCTTC. Its protein product is CASSRDTGKAYGYTF.